This TCR beta chain was profiled in a study of blood T cell repertoires in COVID-19. About the research overall: COVID-19 samples from acute and convalescent phases originated in the United States, Italy and Spain.

Generated by immunoSEQ multiplex PCR, the TCRdb table keeps only in-frame clones and is missing some. Of roughly 260,000 clones in the sample, about 87% are singletons; the top ten hold roughly 4%. V gave up 0 bases and J gave up 1 base, with 13 bases separating them. This CDR3 has 16 residues. The germline V gene encodes CDR1 SGHRS and CDR2 YFSETQ. Sequencing was done on a sample of peripheral blood. The chain is built from TRBV5-1 and TRBJ1-1, with D possibly TRBD1 on 5 matching bases. This sequence was found in a man between 60 and 70 years old who had recovered from COVID-19. The CDR3 DNA sequence: TGCGCCAGCAGCTTGGCCGGCGGGGCCCCGAACACTGAAGCTTTCTTT. This encodes CASSLAGGAPNTEAFF.